Listed here are 27 T cell receptor beta chains from one sample, sequenced in a study of cytomegalovirus exposure and HLA in healthy donors. Use of 60 Vbeta and 13 Jbeta primers characterized the PCR. The table came from immunoSEQ multiplex PCR; TCRdb's copy has only in-frame clones and leaves some out. The sample has approximately 290,000 clones; 75% to 85% are singletons. Sequences were obtained from PBMCs. The receptor set was obtained from a girl aged 2 to 9 in good health and CMV-seronegative.

The V and J genes are TRBV5-1 and TRBJ2-6; TRBD1 matches at 7 bases. V was clipped by 4 bases and J by 2 bases; unmatched bases: 9. The CDR3 consists of 17 residues. Germline assignment: CDR1 SGHRS and CDR2 YFSETQ. The CDR3 here is CASSGPTGTAGANVLTF. The CDR3 nucleotides are TGCGCCAGCAGCGGACCTACTGGGACAGCTGGGGCCAACGTCCTGACTTTC.

The chain carries TRBV2 and TRBJ2-3; 12 bases agree with TRBD2. CDR3 length: 15 amino acids. V lost 5 bases and J lost 5; bases outside the gene matches: 5. Per the germline V gene, CDR1 is SNHLY and CDR2 is FYNNEI. The CDR3, as DNA: TGTGCCAGCAGTTCGGCGACTAGCGGGGGAGATACGCAGTATTTT. This sequence encodes CASSSATSGGDTQYF.

V is TRBV27 and J is TRBJ2-7; 9 bases align to TRBD1. There are 17 residues in the CDR3. The germline V gene has CDR1 MNHEY and CDR2 SMNVEV (reference sequence). V was clipped by 6 bases and J by 0 bases; unmatched bases: 12. The CDR3 region has the DNA TGTGCCAGCAGCCCAAAAATGGGGACAGGGCTCTCCTACGAGCAGTACTTC. Translated: CASSPKMGTGLSYEQYF.

V gene TRBV18 combines with J gene TRBJ2-5; D is undetermined. V dropped 8 bases and J dropped 1 base, with 8 bases sitting between them. The CDR3 extends over 12 amino acids. Germline V gene data show CDR1 as KGHSH and CDR2 as LQKENI. CDR3 bases: TGTGCCAGCACTTATTCCCAAGAGACCCAGTACTTC. Translating it yields CASTYSQETQYF.

This chain links TRBV19 with TRBJ1-1; D is perhaps TRBD1 (5 bases). The CDR3 runs to 15 residues. V dropped 3 bases and J dropped 5 bases, with 16 bases sitting between them. The germline gives CDR1 LNHDA, CDR2 SQIVND (reference sequence). The CDR3 coding sequence is TGTGCCAGTAGTATTAGTCGGACACCCGGGACTGAAGCTTTCTTT. The encoded protein is CASSISRTPGTEAFF.

The rearrangement uses TRBV4-2 and TRBJ1-1; D gene ambiguous. V was cut by 6 bases and J by 8 bases, with 13 bases left in between. The CDR3 has 12 residues. Germline V gene data show CDR1 as LGHNA and CDR2 as YNFKEQ. In nucleotides, the CDR3 is TGTGCCAGCAGTTCCGGGTTGAGAGAAGCTTTCTTT. Translating it yields CASSSGLREAFF.

The chain joins TRBV7-9 to TRBJ2-7; no firm D call. The V gene lost 5 bases and the J gene lost 0 bases, with 11 bases spanning the gap. CDR1 is SEHNR, CDR2 FQNEAQ, per germline (reference sequence). The CDR3 sequence is 14 residues long. The CDR3, as DNA: TGTGCCAGCAGCACCCTGGGCCGCTCCTACGAGCAGTACTTC. Its protein is CASSTLGRSYEQYF. Together with reference TRBV7-9 and TRBJ2-7, the CDR3 gives the full variable domain: DTGVSQNPRHKITKRGQNVTFRCDPISEHNRLYWYRQTLGQGPEFLTYFQNEAQLEKSRLLSDRFSAERPKGSFSTLEIQRTEQGDSAMYLCASSTLGRSYEQYFGPGTRLTVT.

The J gene is TRBJ2-3, the V gene TRBV7-8, with D possibly matching TRBD1 (5 bases). This CDR3 contains 18 residues. Germline CDR1 reads SGHVS; CDR2 reads FQNEAQ. V was clipped by 2 bases and J by 1 base, with 19 bases between them. The CDR3 DNA reads TGTGCCAGCAGCTTACGAATAAACAGGTTAAAGGGCACAGATACGCAGTATTTT. Protein sequence: CASSLRINRLKGTDTQYF.

This chain connects TRBV18 to TRBJ2-5; D is ambiguous. Trimming took 3 bases from V and 0 from J, leaving 5 bases between them. The CDR3 is 13 amino acids. Germline V gene sequence: CDR1 KGHSH, CDR2 LQKENI. CDR3 DNA: TGTGCCAGCTCACCCCGGTACCAAGAGACCCAGTACTTC. The encoded protein is CASSPRYQETQYF.

A single count supports this clone. The V call is TRBV28, the J call TRBJ2-5; D is perhaps TRBD1 (6 bases). The germline gives CDR1 MDHEN, CDR2 SYDVKM. Trimming left V 3 bases short and J 3 bases short, with 14 bases between. The CDR3 has 15 residues. The CDR3 protein is CASSFLQGKKETQYF. The CDR3 DNA reads TGTGCCAGCAGTTTCTTACAGGGAAAAAAAGAGACCCAGTACTTC.

The genes are TRBV15 and TRBJ2-2; D is undetermined. The germline CDR1 and CDR2 sequences are LNHNV and YYDKDF (reference sequence). The V and J ends lost 0 bases and 5 bases respectively, with 4 bases between them. The CDR3 has 13 residues. The CDR3 is CATSRDSTGELFF. DNA of the CDR3: TGTGCCACCAGCAGAGATTCGACCGGGGAGCTGTTTTTT.

The chain links TRBV4-2 to TRBJ2-3, with TRBD1 identical over 9 bases. The V gene's germline CDR1 is LGHNA and CDR2 YNFKEQ. The CDR3 consists of 17 residues. V lost 2 bases to trimming and J lost 2 bases; unmatched junction nucleotides: 8. CDR3: CASSQLRTGDITDTQYF. CDR3 sequence (DNA): TGTGCCAGCAGCCAACTTAGGACAGGGGATATCACAGATACGCAGTATTTT.

The chain uses TRBV28 and TRBJ2-7, with 7 bases identical to TRBD2. CDR1 and CDR2 from the germline V gene are MDHEN and SYDVKM. V trimming: 4 bases; J trimming: 6 bases; junction bases outside the gene matches: 0. There are 11 residues in the CDR3. The CDR3 region has the DNA TGTGCCAGCAGTTCGGGGGGCGAGCAGTACTTC. Encoded protein: CASSSGGEQYF.

This sequence joins TRBV14 and TRBJ1-4; D is possibly TRBD1 (6 bases). The germline gives CDR1 SGHDN, CDR2 FVKESK. This CDR3 region has 14 residues. Trimming stripped 3 bases from V and 3 bases from J, with 8 bases between. The CDR3 DNA is TGTGCCAGCAGCCATTGGACAGCTAATGAAAAACTGTTTTTT. It codes for CASSHWTANEKLFF.

Here the CDR3 reads CASSSLRVGETQYF. The CDR3 nucleotides are TGTGCCAGCAGCTCTCTCAGGGTGGGAGAGACCCAGTACTTC. The chain recombines TRBV11-2 with TRBJ2-5, with a weak D call TRBD1 (5 bases). The V gene lost 4 bases and the J gene lost 4 bases, with 13 bases spanning the gap. The CDR3 extends over 14 amino acids. The germline V gene encodes CDR1 SGHAT and CDR2 FQNNGV.

V is TRBV5-8 and J is TRBJ2-5, with D maybe TRBD1 (5 bases). The CDR3 is 16 amino acids. Germline CDR1 is SGHTS and CDR2 is YDEGEE. With 4 bases removed from V and 3 bases from J, the gap between germline ends came to 19 bases. CDR3 loop: CASSTRQNVREETQYF. The DNA of the CDR3 is TGTGCCAGCAGCACACGACAGAATGTGAGAGAAGAGACCCAGTACTTC.

The chain recombines TRBV4-2 with TRBJ2-1; 7 bases agree with TRBD2. Per germline, CDR1 LGHNA and CDR2 YNFKEQ. This CDR3 comprises 15 residues. J was trimmed by 6 bases and V by 1 base; bases with no gene match: 6. In nucleotides, the CDR3 is TGTGCCAGCAGCCAAGGGCGGGACTACGTCAATGAGCAGTTCTTC. Its translation is CASSQGRDYVNEQFF.

V gene TRBV10-3 combines with J gene TRBJ1-1, with TRBD1 as a possible D gene (5 bases). CDR3 size: 15 residues. V was shortened by 4 bases and J by 2 bases, with 14 bases between the two germline ends. In germline, CDR1 is ENHRY, CDR2 SYGVKD. The CDR3 DNA reads TGTGCCATCAGTGGTAGGGGCACCCGTAACACTGAAGCTTTCTTT. This encodes CAISGRGTRNTEAFF.

This rearrangement joins TRBV7-9 to TRBJ1-1; weak D call: TRBD1 (6 bases). CDR1 is SEHNR, CDR2 FQNEAQ, per germline (reference sequence). This CDR3 contains 15 residues. Trimming took 3 bases from V and 5 from J, leaving 16 bases between them. As DNA, the CDR3 is TGTGCCAGCAGCTTGAGTCGGGGGGGGCCGACTGAAGCTTTCTTT. Protein: CASSLSRGGPTEAFF.

This chain uses TRBV5-4 with TRBJ1-1, with D possibly TRBD1 on 5 matching bases. The CDR3 totals 15 residues. Trimming shortened V by 4 bases and J by 6 bases, and 19 bases separated the two germline ends. Germline CDR1 SGHNT, CDR2 YYREEE (reference sequence). The CDR3 nucleotides read TGTGCCAGCAGCCCTCGGGCAGGGTCTCAACCTGAAGCTTTCTTT. It specifies CASSPRAGSQPEAFF.

This rearrangement joins TRBV4-1 to TRBJ1-1; D gene unclear. The CDR3 spans 14 residues. The germline gives CDR1 MGHRA, CDR2 YSYEKL. Trimming cost V 1 base and J 7 bases, with 13 bases left between them. Here the CDR3 DNA reads TGCGCCAGCAGCCAAGTTGTCCAGTTACGTGAAGCTTTCTTT. Its translation: CASSQVVQLREAFF.

This chain links TRBV5-4 with TRBJ2-7; possibly TRBD1 for D (6 bases). The CDR3 has 14 residues. The germline gives CDR1 SGHNT, CDR2 YYREEE (reference sequence). Trimming took off 3 bases at V and 4 bases at J, with 14 bases between the two ends. CDR3 region: CASSSKGQGYEQYF. The CDR3 nucleotides read TGTGCCAGCAGCTCGAAGGGGCAGGGGTACGAGCAGTACTTC.

The CDR3 loop reads CASSVGHRGTDTQYF. The CDR3, as DNA: TGTGCCAGCAGCGTAGGTCACAGGGGCACAGATACGCAGTATTTT. The chain carries TRBV9 and TRBJ2-3; D is possibly TRBD1 (6 bases). V lost 0 bases and J 1 base, leaving 9 bases between the germline ends. This CDR3 spans 15 amino acids. Germline V gene lookup returns CDR1 SGDLS and CDR2 YYNGEE.

This chain uses TRBV28 with TRBJ2-7; 13 bases agree with TRBD2. Per the germline V gene, CDR1 is MDHEN and CDR2 is SYDVKM. J was trimmed by 2 bases and V by 7 bases; bases with no gene match: 2. The CDR3 has 14 residues. This chain's CDR3 is CASTGTSGAYEQYF. Here the CDR3 DNA reads TGTGCCAGCACTGGGACTAGCGGGGCCTACGAGCAGTACTTC.

The rearrangement links TRBV29-1 to TRBJ2-5; no clear D. The J call is uncertain, as TRBJ2-7 better fits the DNA end. This CDR3 contains 11 residues. CDR1 SQVTM and CDR2 ANQGSEA come from the germline V gene. CDR3 in DNA: TGCAGCGTCAAATTTAACTACGAGCAGTACTTC. Translated, it gives CSVKFNYEQYF.

This chain joins TRBV2 and TRBJ2-1; 8 bases map to TRBD1. Germline CDR1 reads SNHLY; CDR2 reads FYNNEI. Losses at the gene ends were 6 bases for V and 4 bases for J; bases not matched to a gene: 5. The CDR3 length is 14 residues. CDR3 nucleotides: TGTGCCAGCAGGTCCTGGGACAGGTACAATGAGCAGTTCTTC. Amino acid sequence: CASRSWDRYNEQFF. Drawing the rest from reference TRBV2 and TRBJ2-1, the complete variable domain is EPEVTQTPSHQVTQMGQEVILRCVPISNHLYFYWYRQILGQKVEFLVSFYNNEISEKSEIFDDQFSVERPDGSNFTLKIRSTKLEDSAMYFCASRSWDRYNEQFFGPGTRLTVL.

This clone appeared once. The chain couples TRBV7-9 to TRBJ1-4; 10 bases match TRBD1. The V gene end was trimmed by 6 bases and the J gene end by 5 bases; junction bases not matched to a gene: 6. The CDR3 has 15 residues. Germline CDR1 reads SEHNR; CDR2 reads FQNEAQ (reference sequence). The CDR3 is CASSRTGGGNEKLFF. The CDR3 region has the DNA TGTGCCAGCAGTCGGACAGGGGGTGGGAATGAAAAACTGTTTTTT.